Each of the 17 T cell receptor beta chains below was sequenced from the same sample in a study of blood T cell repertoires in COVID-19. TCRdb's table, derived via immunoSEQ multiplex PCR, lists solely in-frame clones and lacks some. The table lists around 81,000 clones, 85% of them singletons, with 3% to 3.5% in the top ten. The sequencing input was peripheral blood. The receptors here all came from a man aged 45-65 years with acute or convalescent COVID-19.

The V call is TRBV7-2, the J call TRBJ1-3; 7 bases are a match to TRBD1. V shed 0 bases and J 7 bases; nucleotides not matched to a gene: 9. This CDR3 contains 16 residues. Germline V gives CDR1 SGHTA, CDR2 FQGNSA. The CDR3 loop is CASSLAGTDKGNTIYF. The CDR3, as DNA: TGTGCCAGCAGCTTAGCCGGGACAGATAAAGGGAACACCATATATTTT.

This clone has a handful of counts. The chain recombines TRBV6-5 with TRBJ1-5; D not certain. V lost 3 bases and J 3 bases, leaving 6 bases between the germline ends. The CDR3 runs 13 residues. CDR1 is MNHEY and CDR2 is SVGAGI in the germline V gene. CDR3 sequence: CASSYQLNQPQHF. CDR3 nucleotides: TGTGCCAGCAGTTATCAACTCAATCAGCCCCAGCATTTT.

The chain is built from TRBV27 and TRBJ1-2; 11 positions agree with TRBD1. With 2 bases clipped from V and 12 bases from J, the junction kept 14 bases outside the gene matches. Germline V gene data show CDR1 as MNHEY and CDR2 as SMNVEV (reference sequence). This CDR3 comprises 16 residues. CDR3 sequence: CASSLGPHGTGGSDTF. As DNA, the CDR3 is TGTGCCAGCAGTTTAGGCCCCCATGGGACAGGGGGTTCGGACACCTTC.

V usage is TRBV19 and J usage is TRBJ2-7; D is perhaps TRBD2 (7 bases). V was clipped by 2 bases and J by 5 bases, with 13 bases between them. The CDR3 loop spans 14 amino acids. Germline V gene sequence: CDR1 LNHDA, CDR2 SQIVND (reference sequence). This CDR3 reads CASSIRGGWNEQYF. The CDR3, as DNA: TGTGCCAGTAGTATAAGGGGGGGCTGGAACGAGCAGTACTTC. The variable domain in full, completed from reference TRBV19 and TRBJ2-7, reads DGGITQSPKYLFRKEGQNVTLSCEQNLNHDAMYWYRQDPGQGLRLIYYSQIVNDFQKGDIAEGYSVSREKKESFPLTVTSAQKNPTAFYLCASSIRGGWNEQYFGPGTRLTVT.

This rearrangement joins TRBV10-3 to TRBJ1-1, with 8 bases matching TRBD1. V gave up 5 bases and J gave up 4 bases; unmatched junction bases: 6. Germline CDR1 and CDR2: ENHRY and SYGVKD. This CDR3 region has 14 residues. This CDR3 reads CAISLQGAPTEAFF. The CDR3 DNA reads TGTGCCATCAGTTTGCAGGGGGCTCCCACTGAAGCTTTCTTT.

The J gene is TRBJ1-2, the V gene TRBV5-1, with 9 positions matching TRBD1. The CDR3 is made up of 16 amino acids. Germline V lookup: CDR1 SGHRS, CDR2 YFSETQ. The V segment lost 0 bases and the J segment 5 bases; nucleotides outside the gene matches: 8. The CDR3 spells CASSLDDRDRAYGYTF. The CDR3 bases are TGCGCCAGCAGCTTGGATGACCGGGACAGGGCTTATGGCTACACCTTC.

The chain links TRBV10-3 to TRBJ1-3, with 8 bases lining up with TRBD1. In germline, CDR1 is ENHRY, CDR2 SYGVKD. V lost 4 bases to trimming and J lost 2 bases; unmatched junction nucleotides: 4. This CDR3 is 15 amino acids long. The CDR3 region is CAISGQGATGNTIYF. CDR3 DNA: TGTGCCATCAGTGGCCAGGGGGCAACTGGAAACACCATATATTTT.

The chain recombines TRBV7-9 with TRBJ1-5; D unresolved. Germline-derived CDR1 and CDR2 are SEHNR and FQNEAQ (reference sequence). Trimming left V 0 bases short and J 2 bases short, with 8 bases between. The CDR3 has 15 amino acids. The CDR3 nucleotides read TGTGCCAGCAGCTTAGCACACGGGGGCAATCAGCCCCAGCATTTT. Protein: CASSLAHGGNQPQHF.

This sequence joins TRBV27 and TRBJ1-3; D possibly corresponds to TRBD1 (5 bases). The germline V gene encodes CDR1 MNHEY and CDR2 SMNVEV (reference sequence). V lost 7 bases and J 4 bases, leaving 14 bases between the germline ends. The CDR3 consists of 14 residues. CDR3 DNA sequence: TGTGCCAGCACCCCCGGGGGGTCGGGAAACACCATATATTTT. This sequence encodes CASTPGGSGNTIYF.

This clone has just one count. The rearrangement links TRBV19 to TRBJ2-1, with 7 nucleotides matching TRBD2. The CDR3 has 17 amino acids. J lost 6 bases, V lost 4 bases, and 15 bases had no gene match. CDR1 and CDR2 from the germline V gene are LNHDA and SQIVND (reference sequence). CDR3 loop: CASSKPHLGGSSNEQFF. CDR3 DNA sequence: TGTGCCAGTAGTAAACCCCACTTGGGCGGGAGTTCCAATGAGCAGTTCTTC. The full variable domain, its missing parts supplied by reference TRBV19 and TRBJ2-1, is DGGITQSPKYLFRKEGQNVTLSCEQNLNHDAMYWYRQDPGQGLRLIYYSQIVNDFQKGDIAEGYSVSREKKESFPLTVTSAQKNPTAFYLCASSKPHLGGSSNEQFFGPGTRLTVL.

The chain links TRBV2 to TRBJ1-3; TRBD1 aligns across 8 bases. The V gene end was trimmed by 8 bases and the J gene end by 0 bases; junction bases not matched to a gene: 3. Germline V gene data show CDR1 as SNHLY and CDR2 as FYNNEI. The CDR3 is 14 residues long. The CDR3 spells CASEGQASGNTIYF. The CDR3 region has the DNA TGTGCCAGCGAGGGACAGGCCTCTGGAAACACCATATATTTT.

The CDR3 protein is CASSLGTGDYGYTF. Here the CDR3 DNA reads TGTGCCAGCAGCTTAGGCACAGGGGACTATGGCTACACCTTC. The chain carries TRBV7-9 and TRBJ1-2; 7 nucleotides align to TRBD1. The germline gives CDR1 SEHNR, CDR2 FQNEAQ (reference sequence). The CDR3 has 14 amino acids. J lost 3 bases, V lost 1 base, and 2 bases had no gene match.

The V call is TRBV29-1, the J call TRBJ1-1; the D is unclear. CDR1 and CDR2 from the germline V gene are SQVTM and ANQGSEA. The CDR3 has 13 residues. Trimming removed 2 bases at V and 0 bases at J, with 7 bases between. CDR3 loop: CSVEPFMNTEAFF. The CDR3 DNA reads TGCAGCGTTGAACCCTTTATGAACACTGAAGCTTTCTTT.

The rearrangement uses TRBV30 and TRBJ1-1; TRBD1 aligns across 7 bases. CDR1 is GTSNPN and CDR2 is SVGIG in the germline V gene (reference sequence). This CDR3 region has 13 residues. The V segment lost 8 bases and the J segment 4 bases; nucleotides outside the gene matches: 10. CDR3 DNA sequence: TGTGCCGTCCGGGACAGCATTTTCACTGAAGCTTTCTTT. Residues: CAVRDSIFTEAFF. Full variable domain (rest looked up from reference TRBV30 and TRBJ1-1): SQTIHQWPATLVQPVGSPLSLECTVEGTSNPNLYWYRQAAGRGLQLLFYSVGIGQISSEVPQNLSASRPQDRQFILSSKKLLLSDSGFYLCAVRDSIFTEAFFGQGTRLTVV.

The CDR3 reads CASSVATTGELFF. The CDR3 coding sequence is TGTGCCAGCAGCGTAGCTACGACCGGGGAGCTGTTTTTT. This rearrangement joins TRBV9 to TRBJ2-2, with no clear D. Germline CDR1 is SGDLS and CDR2 is YYNGEE. The CDR3 has 13 residues. The V end lost 0 bases, the J end lost 5 bases, and 5 bases lay between the germline ends.

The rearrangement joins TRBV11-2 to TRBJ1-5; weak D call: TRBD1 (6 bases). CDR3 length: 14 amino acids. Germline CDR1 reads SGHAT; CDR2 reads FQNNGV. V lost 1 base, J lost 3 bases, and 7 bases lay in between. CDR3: CASSLGQVNQPQHF. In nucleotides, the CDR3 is TGTGCCAGCAGCTTAGGACAGGTCAATCAGCCCCAGCATTTT. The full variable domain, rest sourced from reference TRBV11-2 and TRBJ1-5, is EAGVAQSPRYKIIEKRQSVAFWCNPISGHATLYWYQQILGQGPKLLIQFQNNGVVDDSQLPKDRFSAERLKGVDSTLKIQPAKLEDSAVYLCASSLGQVNQPQHFGDGTRLSIL.

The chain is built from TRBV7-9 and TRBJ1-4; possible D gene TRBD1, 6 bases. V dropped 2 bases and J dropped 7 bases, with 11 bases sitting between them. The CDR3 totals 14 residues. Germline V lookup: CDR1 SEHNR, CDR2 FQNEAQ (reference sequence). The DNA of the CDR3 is TGTGCCAGCAGCTTATCAGGGGCGGGTGAAAAACTGTTTTTT. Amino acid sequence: CASSLSGAGEKLFF. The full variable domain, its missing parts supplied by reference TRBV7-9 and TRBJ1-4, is DTGVSQNPRHKITKRGQNVTFRCDPISEHNRLYWYRQTLGQGPEFLTYFQNEAQLEKSRLLSDRFSAERPKGSFSTLEIQRTEQGDSAMYLCASSLSGAGEKLFFGSGTQLSVL.